What follows is one TCR beta chain and its context. The sample belongs to a study of chemoradiotherapy in HPV16-positive cancers. Study-level background: Candidate HPV-specific T-cell clones and common TCR motifs came from functional assays in two HPV16-positive patients.

V shed 8 bases and J 3 bases; nucleotides not matched to a gene: 15. The CDR3 has 16 amino acids. Germline V CDR1 and CDR2: SEHNR, FQNEAQ (reference sequence). This table comes from immunoSEQ multiplex PCR, and its TCRdb copy is limited to in-frame clones, with some not included. The sample lists just over 25,000 clones; just over 90% were seen once. The sample here was blood, taken from a patient who underwent chemoradiotherapy. This receptor was taken from a human donor with HPV-associated anogenital cancer. This rearrangement joins TRBV7-9 to TRBJ2-7, with 8 bases fitting TRBD2. The CDR3, as DNA: TGTGCCAGCGGAAGAGGTGGGAGCGGGAGTGTCTACGAGCAGTACTTC. The encoded protein is CASGRGGSGSVYEQYF. Drawing the rest from reference TRBV7-9 and TRBJ2-7, the complete variable domain is DTGVSQNPRHKITKRGQNVTFRCDPISEHNRLYWYRQTLGQGPEFLTYFQNEAQLEKSRLLSDRFSAERPKGSFSTLEIQRTEQGDSAMYLCASGRGGSGSVYEQYFGPGTRLTVT.